This TCR beta chain came from a study of CD8 T cells in Susac syndrome. Whole-study findings and limits: The number of individuals included in the study's TCR sequencing and HLA analysis was acknowledged as relatively small.

To note about this clonotype: Its antigen is still unknown.

Reverse transcription of about 0.45 to 1 ug RNA used random hexamers. Multiplex immunoSEQ PCR targeted 54 Vbeta and 13 Jbeta TCR beta segments. TCRdb independently ran MiXCR on the immunoSEQ multiplex PCR reads; one entry per CDR3 protein. The sample shows over 100,000 distinct CDR3 sequences, 85% to 95% of them seen only once. Trimming removed 6 bases from V and 1 base from J, with 18 bases in between. Per the germline V gene, CDR1 is MNHNS and CDR2 is SASEGT. The CDR3 covers 17 residues. It was healthy donors who served as the controls, matched for age and sex. Both CD4+ and CD8+ T cells were negatively isolated, and TEMRA cells underwent FACS enrichment.

The sequencing sample was made of CD8+ T cells from PBMCs. This TCR derives from a human donor in good health. This rearrangement joins TRBV6-1 to TRBJ2-2; TRBD1 is a possible D gene (5 bases). The DNA for the CDR3 is TGTGCCAGCAGGGAACGCTGGCAGGGCCTGAACACCGGGGAGCTGTTTTTT. It codes for CASRERWQGLNTGELFF.